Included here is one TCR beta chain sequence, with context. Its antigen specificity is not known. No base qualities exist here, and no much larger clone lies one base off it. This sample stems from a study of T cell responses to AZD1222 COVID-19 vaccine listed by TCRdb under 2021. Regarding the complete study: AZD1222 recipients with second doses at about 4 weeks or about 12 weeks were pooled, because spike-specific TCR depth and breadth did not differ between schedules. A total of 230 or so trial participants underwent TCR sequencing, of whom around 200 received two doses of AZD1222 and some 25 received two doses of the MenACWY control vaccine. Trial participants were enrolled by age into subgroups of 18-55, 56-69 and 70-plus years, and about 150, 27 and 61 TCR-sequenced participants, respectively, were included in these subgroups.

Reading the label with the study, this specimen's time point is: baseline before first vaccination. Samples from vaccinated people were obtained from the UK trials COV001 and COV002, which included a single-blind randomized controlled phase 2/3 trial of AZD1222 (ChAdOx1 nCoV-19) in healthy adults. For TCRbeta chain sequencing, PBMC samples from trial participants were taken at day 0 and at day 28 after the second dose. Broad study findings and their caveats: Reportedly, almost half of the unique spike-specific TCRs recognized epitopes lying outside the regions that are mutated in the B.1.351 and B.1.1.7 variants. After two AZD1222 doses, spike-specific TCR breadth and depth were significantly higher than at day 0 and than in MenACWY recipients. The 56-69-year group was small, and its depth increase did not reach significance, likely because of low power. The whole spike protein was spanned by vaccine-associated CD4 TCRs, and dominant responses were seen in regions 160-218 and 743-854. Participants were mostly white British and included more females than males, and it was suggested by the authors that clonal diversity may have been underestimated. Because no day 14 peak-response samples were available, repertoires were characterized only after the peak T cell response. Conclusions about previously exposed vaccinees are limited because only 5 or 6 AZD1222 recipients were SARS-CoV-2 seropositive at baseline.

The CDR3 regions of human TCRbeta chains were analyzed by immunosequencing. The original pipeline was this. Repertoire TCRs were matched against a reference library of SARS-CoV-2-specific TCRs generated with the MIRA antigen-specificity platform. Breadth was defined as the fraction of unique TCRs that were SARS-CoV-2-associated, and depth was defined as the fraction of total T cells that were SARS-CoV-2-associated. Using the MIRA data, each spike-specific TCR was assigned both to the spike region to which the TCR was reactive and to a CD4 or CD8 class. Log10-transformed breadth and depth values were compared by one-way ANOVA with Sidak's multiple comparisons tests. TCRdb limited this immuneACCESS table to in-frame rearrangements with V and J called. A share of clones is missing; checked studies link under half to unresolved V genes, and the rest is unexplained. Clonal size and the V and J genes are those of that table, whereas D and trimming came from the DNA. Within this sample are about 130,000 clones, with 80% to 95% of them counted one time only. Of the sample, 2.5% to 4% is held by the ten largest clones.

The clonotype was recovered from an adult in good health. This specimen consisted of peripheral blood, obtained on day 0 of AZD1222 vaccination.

In nucleotides, the sequence is TGTGCCAGCAGCCAAGATGGGGACCCGGCGGTGGATACGCAGTATTTT. It specifies CASSQDGDPAVDTQYF. Rearrangement joined TRBV4-2 to TRBJ2-3, with the D call tentatively TRBD1 or TRBD2, each fitting 5 bases. Looking up the germline V gene yields CDR1 LGHNA and CDR2 YNFKEQ. Spanning cysteine to phenylalanine, the CDR3 consists of 16 amino acids. The DNA shown is the 48-base CDR3, in frame from base 1. Trimming at the junction amounts to 0 bases on V and 6 bases on J, and the germline ends lie 16 bases apart.